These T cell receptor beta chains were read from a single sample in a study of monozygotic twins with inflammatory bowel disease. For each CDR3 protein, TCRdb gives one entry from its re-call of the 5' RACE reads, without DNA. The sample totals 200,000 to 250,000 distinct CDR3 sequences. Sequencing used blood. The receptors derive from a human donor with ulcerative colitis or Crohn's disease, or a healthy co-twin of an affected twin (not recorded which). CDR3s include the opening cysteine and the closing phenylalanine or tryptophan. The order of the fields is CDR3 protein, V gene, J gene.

CASSLEQAAYEQYF	TRBV5-4	TRBJ2-7
CASRVLSGGDGETQYF	TRBV28	TRBJ2-5
CASTSPRDTEAFF	TRBV28	TRBJ1-1
CASSSDLTDTQYF	TRBV7-9	TRBJ2-3
CASRPRGYGNTIYF	TRBV6-1	TRBJ1-3
CASRGGVHNEQFF	TRBV7-2	TRBJ2-1
CSASSGSSYNEQFF	TRBV20-1	TRBJ2-1
CASSLDLGQGRSPLHF	TRBV5-4	TRBJ1-6
CASSQERGTNQPQHF	TRBV4-3	TRBJ1-5
CASSLAGPTEAFF	TRBV5-6	TRBJ1-1
CASSPVINEKLFF	TRBV18	TRBJ1-4
CATSSGGNNEQFF	TRBV15	TRBJ2-1
CASSSPTGSGETQYF	TRBV28	TRBJ2-5
CASTTGVAGFYNEQFF	TRBV9	TRBJ2-1
CASSSGGRPGQPQHF	TRBV7-9	TRBJ1-5
CASSFSGLSEQYF	TRBV28	TRBJ2-7
CSARTSGAAGSGELFF	TRBV20-1	TRBJ2-2
CASSQELAAYYEQYF	TRBV14	TRBJ2-7
CASSPQHSSYNEQFF	TRBV18	TRBJ2-1
CASSQGPSSSYNSPLHF	TRBV4-1	TRBJ1-6
CASSSRNEQFF	TRBV3-1	TRBJ2-1
CASSSPVSTDTQYF	TRBV7-2	TRBJ2-3
CASSPDRGSYQETQYF	TRBV7-2	TRBJ2-5
CASADTSGNTIYF	TRBV6-5	TRBJ1-3
CASSSLAGGKNEQFF	TRBV7-3	TRBJ2-1
CASSLGTGDDEQYF	TRBV5-1	TRBJ2-7
CASSSASVYEQYF	TRBV28	TRBJ2-7
CAISESVIYEQYF	TRBV10-3	TRBJ2-7
CASSWVSTNEKLFF	TRBV6-5	TRBJ1-4
CASSQVRPSTDTQYF	TRBV3-1	TRBJ2-3
CATSKEGLHQETQYF	TRBV15	TRBJ2-5
CASSLAPRGGPQHF	TRBV7-9	TRBJ1-5
CASTRGSMNTEAFF	TRBV2	TRBJ1-1
CASSGPGTKYQPQHF	TRBV2	TRBJ1-5
CASSHNFGVSEYEQFF	TRBV5-1	TRBJ2-1
CASSLQLAGLGEQFF	TRBV5-5	TRBJ2-1
CASSLRELLGDEQFF	TRBV7-9	TRBJ2-1
CASSPVNTEAFF	TRBV2	TRBJ1-1
CSARHERGSNQPQHF	TRBV20-1	TRBJ1-5
CASSPLQGSGYTF	TRBV27	TRBJ1-2
CASSEVAVSLHF	TRBV6-1	TRBJ1-6
CASSLLAGSSGNTEAFF	TRBV18	TRBJ1-1
CASSLSGDGQPQHF	TRBV5-1	TRBJ1-5
CASSSEARSTEAFF	TRBV5-1	TRBJ1-1
CASNLLAGGDDNSPLHF	TRBV5-6	TRBJ1-6
CASMEGGSYNEQFF	TRBV28	TRBJ2-1
CAISTTSQETQYF	TRBV10-3	TRBJ2-5
CASSVTGSGTDTQYF	TRBV5-1	TRBJ2-3
CASSQDREEQYF	TRBV4-2	TRBJ2-7
CASGPGISSGANVLTF	TRBV5-1	TRBJ2-6
CSARDPRTADQPQHF	TRBV20-1	TRBJ1-5
CASSFGDSYTDTQYF	TRBV12-3/TRBV12-4	TRBJ2-3
CASSHLWAGGDEDYGETQYF	TRBV7-8	TRBJ2-5
CACWDGRGTEAFF	TRBV30	TRBJ1-1
CSAISPLENSYNEQFF	TRBV20-1	TRBJ2-1
CSSSQTGPPYEQYF	TRBV3-1	TRBJ2-7
CASSPDGTYNTDTQYF	TRBV4-1	TRBJ2-3
CASSILAFENQPQHF	TRBV19	TRBJ1-5
CSVGRGGYEQYF	TRBV29-1	TRBJ2-7